This T cell receptor (beta chain) was obtained from a study of blood T cell repertoires in COVID-19. The V and J ends lost 3 bases and 4 bases, in that order; junction bases with no gene match: 7. The germline V gene has CDR1 LGHNA and CDR2 YSLEER. The CDR3 length is 16 residues. Sequencing used immunoSEQ multiplex PCR; TCRdb keeps in-frame clones, though not all of them. The profile covers 200,000 to 250,000 clones, with under 90% appearing a single time and roughly 5% taken by the ten largest. This chain joins TRBV4-3 and TRBJ2-2, with 8 bases aligning to TRBD2. Sample: PBMCs or T cells enriched from blood (not recorded which). This sequence originates from a woman aged 45-65 years who had been exposed to COVID-19. CDR3 nucleotides: TGCGCCAGCAGCCACCCAAGCGGGGGCGGCACCGGGGAGCTGTTTTTT. It translates to CASSHPSGGGTGELFF.